A selection of T cell receptor beta chains follows, all from one sample in a study of control samples from healthy donors and cancer patients. TCRdb's table, derived via immunoSEQ multiplex PCR, lists solely in-frame clones and lacks some. The table lists more than 120,000 clones, 75% to 95% of them singletons. The sample taken for sequencing was blood. The source of these receptors is a man aged 25 to 40 in good health. The CDR3 runs from the conserved cysteine through the conserved F or W. Fields, in order: J gene, D gene, clone size, V gene, CDR3 protein, CDR3 DNA. D genes are given only for firm matches. Clone size appears in some rows only: once, few, many, or a class for an expanded clone.

j_call: TRBJ1-5; d_call: .; clone_size: .; v_call: TRBV18; cdr3_aa: CASSPWGLNSNQPQHF; cdr3_nt: TGTGCCAGCTCACCATGGGGACTTAATAGCAATCAGCCCCAGCATTTT
j_call: TRBJ2-7; d_call: TRBD1; clone_size: .; v_call: TRBV18; cdr3_aa: CASSYDRGPYEQYF; cdr3_nt: TGTGCCAGCTCATACGACAGGGGACCCTACGAGCAGTACTTC
j_call: TRBJ1-4; d_call: TRBD1; clone_size: .; v_call: TRBV5-5; cdr3_aa: CASSQLGTATNEKLFF; cdr3_nt: TGTGCCAGCAGCCAACTTGGGACAGCAACTAATGAAAAACTGTTTTTT
j_call: TRBJ1-6; d_call: .; clone_size: .; v_call: TRBV2; cdr3_aa: CASKSQRVNSPLHF; cdr3_nt: TGTGCCAGCAAGTCCCAGAGGGTGAATTCACCCCTCCACTTT
j_call: TRBJ2-2; d_call: .; clone_size: .; v_call: TRBV7-3; cdr3_aa: CASSDTSGELFF; cdr3_nt: TGTGCCAGCAGCGACACCTCCGGGGAGCTGTTTTTT
j_call: TRBJ1-1; d_call: .; clone_size: once; v_call: TRBV14; cdr3_aa: CASSPYREGNTEAFF; cdr3_nt: TGTGCCAGCAGCCCCTATAGGGAGGGAAACACTGAAGCTTTCTTT
j_call: TRBJ2-3; d_call: .; clone_size: .; v_call: TRBV29-1; cdr3_aa: CSVDPPDTQYF; cdr3_nt: TGCAGCGTTGATCCTCCAGATACGCAGTATTTT
j_call: TRBJ2-1; d_call: .; clone_size: .; v_call: TRBV9; cdr3_aa: CASSVDAVPYNEQFF; cdr3_nt: TGTGCCAGCAGCGTAGATGCGGTTCCCTACAATGAGCAGTTCTTC
j_call: TRBJ1-2; d_call: .; clone_size: .; v_call: TRBV5-5; cdr3_aa: CASSFDSNYGYTF; cdr3_nt: TGTGCCAGCAGCTTCGACAGTAACTATGGCTACACCTTC
j_call: TRBJ2-2; d_call: .; clone_size: .; v_call: TRBV19; cdr3_aa: CASTQGQTNTGELFF; cdr3_nt: TGTGCCAGTACCCAAGGACAGACGAACACCGGGGAGCTGTTTTTT
j_call: TRBJ2-7; d_call: TRBD2; clone_size: .; v_call: TRBV28; cdr3_aa: CASSSIGLAGGRTGATYEQYF; cdr3_nt: TGTGCCAGCAGCAGCATCGGACTAGCGGGGGGCCGGACGGGCGCTACCTACGAGCAGTACTTC
j_call: TRBJ1-2; d_call: .; clone_size: .; v_call: TRBV5-1; cdr3_aa: CASSLDVSGYTF; cdr3_nt: TGCGCCAGCAGCTTGGATGTGTCTGGCTACACCTTC
j_call: TRBJ2-3; d_call: TRBD1; clone_size: .; v_call: TRBV9; cdr3_aa: CASSGTRGLPHFSTDTQYF; cdr3_nt: TGTGCCAGCAGCGGGACCAGGGGGCTCCCCCATTTTAGCACAGATACGCAGTATTTT
j_call: TRBJ1-5; d_call: .; clone_size: .; v_call: TRBV18; cdr3_aa: CASSPNSNQPQHF; cdr3_nt: TGTGCCAGCTCGCCCAATAGCAATCAGCCCCAGCATTTT
j_call: TRBJ1-1; d_call: .; clone_size: .; v_call: TRBV27; cdr3_aa: CASSSGWGLEAFF; cdr3_nt: TGTGCCAGCAGTTCCGGCTGGGGGTTAGAAGCTTTCTTT
j_call: TRBJ1-2; d_call: TRBD1; clone_size: .; v_call: TRBV12-3/TRBV12-4; cdr3_aa: CASRQGGNYGYTF; cdr3_nt: TGTGCCAGCAGACAGGGGGGTAACTATGGCTACACCTTC
j_call: TRBJ1-2; d_call: .; clone_size: .; v_call: TRBV5-1; cdr3_aa: CASKGTGGVDYGYTF; cdr3_nt: TGCGCCAGCAAGGGGACGGGGGGCGTAGACTATGGCTACACCTTC
j_call: TRBJ1-6; d_call: TRBD1; clone_size: .; v_call: TRBV3-1/TRBV3-2; cdr3_aa: CASADRGSIGPLHF; cdr3_nt: TGTGCCAGCGCGGACAGGGGGTCGATTGGACCCCTCCACTTT
j_call: TRBJ2-7; d_call: TRBD1; clone_size: .; v_call: TRBV5-6; cdr3_aa: CASSLGQGAYEQYF; cdr3_nt: TGTGCCAGCAGCTTGGGACAGGGGGCATACGAGCAGTACTTC
j_call: TRBJ2-7; d_call: .; clone_size: .; v_call: TRBV4-1; cdr3_aa: CASSQDGDLSSEQYF; cdr3_nt: TGCGCCAGCAGCCAAGACGGGGACTTGTCCAGCGAGCAGTACTTC
j_call: TRBJ2-3; d_call: .; clone_size: .; v_call: TRBV7-8; cdr3_aa: CASSLYQSTDTQYF; cdr3_nt: TGTGCCAGCAGCCTTTACCAAAGCACAGATACGCAGTATTTT
j_call: TRBJ2-7; d_call: .; clone_size: .; v_call: TRBV4-1; cdr3_aa: CASSQEGGGPSYEQYF; cdr3_nt: TGCGCCAGCAGCCAAGAGGGCGGAGGACCCTCCTACGAGCAGTACTTC
j_call: TRBJ1-3; d_call: .; clone_size: .; v_call: TRBV5-4; cdr3_aa: CASSLGGTGNTIYF; cdr3_nt: TGTGCCAGCAGCTTAGGGGGTACTGGAAACACCATATATTTT
j_call: TRBJ2-5; d_call: TRBD1; clone_size: .; v_call: TRBV4-2; cdr3_aa: CASRPRTGGQETQYF; cdr3_nt: TGTGCCAGCAGGCCAAGGACAGGGGGCCAGGAGACCCAGTACTTC
j_call: TRBJ2-2; d_call: .; clone_size: once; v_call: TRBV2; cdr3_aa: CASSKGGDTGELFF; cdr3_nt: TGTGCCAGCAGTAAGGGGGGAGACACCGGGGAGCTGTTTTTT
j_call: TRBJ1-1; d_call: .; clone_size: .; v_call: TRBV5-6; cdr3_aa: CASSFRARGRTEAFF; cdr3_nt: TGTGCCAGCAGCTTTCGCGCCAGGGGCAGGACTGAAGCTTTCTTT
j_call: TRBJ1-1; d_call: .; clone_size: .; v_call: TRBV7-9; cdr3_aa: CANSLGGNTEAFF; cdr3_nt: TGTGCCAACAGCTTAGGGGGTAACACTGAAGCTTTCTTT
j_call: TRBJ2-7; d_call: .; clone_size: .; v_call: TRBV20-1; cdr3_aa: CSASLDYYEQYF; cdr3_nt: TGCAGTGCTAGTCTGGACTACTACGAGCAGTACTTC
j_call: TRBJ1-6; d_call: .; clone_size: .; v_call: TRBV6-5; cdr3_aa: CASSYSSSVNSPLHF; cdr3_nt: TGTGCCAGCAGTTACTCGTCTAGTGTGAATTCACCCCTCCACTTT
j_call: TRBJ2-7; d_call: .; clone_size: .; v_call: TRBV30; cdr3_aa: CAWSVGLGSYEQYF; cdr3_nt: TGTGCCTGGAGTGTAGGGTTAGGGTCCTACGAGCAGTACTTC
j_call: TRBJ2-1; d_call: TRBD1; clone_size: .; v_call: TRBV5-4; cdr3_aa: CASSRTGVDEQFF; cdr3_nt: TGTGCCAGCAGCCGGACAGGGGTGGATGAGCAGTTCTTC
j_call: TRBJ2-3; d_call: .; clone_size: .; v_call: TRBV2; cdr3_aa: CASSGLVVYTQYF; cdr3_nt: TGTGCCAGCAGCGGACTGGTCGTCTATACGCAGTATTTT
j_call: TRBJ1-2; d_call: TRBD1; clone_size: .; v_call: TRBV5-8; cdr3_aa: CASSYTGTVSYGYTF; cdr3_nt: TGTGCCAGCAGCTACACCGGGACAGTGAGTTATGGCTACACCTTC
j_call: TRBJ2-7; d_call: .; clone_size: once; v_call: TRBV5-1; cdr3_aa: CASSLSGVQYF; cdr3_nt: TGCGCCAGCAGCTTGTCAGGGGTGCAGTACTTC
j_call: TRBJ1-1; d_call: .; clone_size: .; v_call: TRBV10-3; cdr3_aa: CAIKRGLNTEAFF; cdr3_nt: TGTGCCATCAAGAGGGGATTGAACACTGAAGCTTTCTTT
j_call: TRBJ1-5; d_call: .; clone_size: .; v_call: TRBV6-6; cdr3_aa: CASSDWGGQPQHF; cdr3_nt: TGTGCCAGCAGTGACTGGGGGGGTCAGCCCCAGCATTTT
j_call: TRBJ1-1; d_call: .; clone_size: .; v_call: TRBV19; cdr3_aa: CASSMGDLNTEAFF; cdr3_nt: TGTGCCAGTAGTATGGGGGATCTGAACACTGAAGCTTTCTTT
j_call: TRBJ1-4; d_call: TRBD1; clone_size: .; v_call: TRBV9; cdr3_aa: CASSFQPQGIGEKLFF; cdr3_nt: TGTGCCAGCAGCTTCCAACCACAGGGGATAGGAGAAAAACTGTTTTTT
j_call: TRBJ2-1; d_call: TRBD2; clone_size: .; v_call: TRBV30; cdr3_aa: CAWRGLAVWVGEQFF; cdr3_nt: TGTGCCTGGAGGGGACTAGCGGTCTGGGTTGGCGAGCAGTTCTTC
j_call: TRBJ2-2; d_call: .; clone_size: .; v_call: TRBV21-1; cdr3_aa: CASTLGTSRNTGELFF; cdr3_nt: TGTGCCAGCACCCTAGGAACTAGCCGGAACACCGGGGAGCTGTTTTTT
j_call: TRBJ1-2; d_call: .; clone_size: .; v_call: TRBV6-1; cdr3_aa: CASSERGYYGYTF; cdr3_nt: TGTGCCAGCAGTGAAAGGGGCTACTATGGCTACACCTTC
j_call: TRBJ2-7; d_call: .; clone_size: .; v_call: TRBV4-2; cdr3_aa: CASSQEGSGEWYEQYF; cdr3_nt: TGTGCCAGCAGCCAAGAGGGGTCCGGGGAGTGGTACGAGCAGTACTTC
j_call: TRBJ2-3; d_call: TRBD2; clone_size: .; v_call: TRBV4-2; cdr3_aa: CASSPYLAGESDTQYF; cdr3_nt: TGTGCCAGCAGCCCCTACCTAGCGGGGGAGTCAGATACGCAGTATTTT
j_call: TRBJ2-4; d_call: .; clone_size: .; v_call: TRBV3-1/TRBV3-2; cdr3_aa: CASSQRVGPGKEINIQYF; cdr3_nt: TGTGCCAGCAGCCAGCGGGTGGGTCCAGGGAAGGAGATAAACATTCAGTACTTC
j_call: TRBJ1-2; d_call: .; clone_size: .; v_call: TRBV6-4; cdr3_aa: CASSPNLGDFYGYTF; cdr3_nt: TGTGCCAGCAGTCCGAATTTAGGGGATTTCTATGGCTACACCTTC
j_call: TRBJ1-1; d_call: TRBD1; clone_size: .; v_call: TRBV12-5; cdr3_aa: CARGQENTEAFF; cdr3_nt: TGTGCTAGGGGACAGGAGAACACTGAAGCTTTCTTT
j_call: TRBJ2-3; d_call: TRBD2; clone_size: .; v_call: TRBV7-9; cdr3_aa: CASSSHAGLAGTDTQYF; cdr3_nt: TGTGCCAGCAGCTCACACGCAGGACTAGCGGGCACAGATACGCAGTATTTT
j_call: TRBJ1-6; d_call: .; clone_size: .; v_call: TRBV28; cdr3_aa: CASSFRSTRYNSPLHF; cdr3_nt: TGTGCCAGCAGTTTCCGGTCGACTAGGTATAATTCACCCCTCCACTTT
j_call: TRBJ2-3; d_call: .; clone_size: .; v_call: TRBV7-3; cdr3_aa: CASSLSGTNTQYF; cdr3_nt: TGTGCCAGCAGCCTCTCCGGGACCAATACGCAGTATTTT
j_call: TRBJ2-5; d_call: TRBD2; clone_size: .; v_call: TRBV5-1; cdr3_aa: CASSLDGGGDQETQYF; cdr3_nt: TGCGCCAGCAGCTTGGATGGCGGGGGGGACCAAGAGACCCAGTACTTC
j_call: TRBJ1-5; d_call: TRBD1; clone_size: few; v_call: TRBV7-2; cdr3_aa: CASSYDRDYSNQPQHF; cdr3_nt: TGTGCCAGCAGCTACGACAGGGATTATAGCAATCAGCCCCAGCATTTT
j_call: TRBJ2-2; d_call: TRBD1; clone_size: .; v_call: TRBV5-1; cdr3_aa: CASSSRQGENTGELFF; cdr3_nt: TGCGCCAGCAGCTCCCGACAGGGGGAGAACACCGGGGAGCTGTTTTTT
j_call: TRBJ1-1; d_call: .; clone_size: .; v_call: TRBV27; cdr3_aa: CASTSQGNTEAFF; cdr3_nt: TGTGCCAGCACCTCTCAGGGGAACACTGAAGCTTTCTTT
j_call: TRBJ1-1; d_call: .; clone_size: .; v_call: TRBV9; cdr3_aa: CASSVGQSNTEAFF; cdr3_nt: TGTGCCAGCAGCGTAGGTCAGTCGAACACTGAAGCTTTCTTT
j_call: TRBJ1-1; d_call: TRBD1; clone_size: .; v_call: TRBV5-1; cdr3_aa: CASSLATGGEAFF; cdr3_nt: TGCGCCAGCAGCTTGGCAACAGGGGGTGAAGCTTTCTTT
j_call: TRBJ1-6; d_call: TRBD1; clone_size: .; v_call: TRBV10-3; cdr3_aa: CAIRDRADSPLHF; cdr3_nt: TGTGCCATCAGGGACAGGGCCGATTCACCCCTCCACTTT
j_call: TRBJ1-5; d_call: .; clone_size: .; v_call: TRBV6-1; cdr3_aa: CASSAPFGRTASNQPQHF; cdr3_nt: TGTGCCAGCAGTGCCCCGTTTGGAAGGACAGCTAGCAATCAGCCCCAGCATTTT